The clone carrying this TCR beta chain was seen repeatedly, ten times or more. This record comes from a study of regulatory T cells in long-lasting Graves disease. V lost 7 bases to trimming and J lost 1 base, with 11 bases between them. CDR1 and CDR2 from the germline V gene are MNHNS and SASEGT. CDR3 length equals 13 residues. In building TCR beta libraries, iRepertoire HTBI primers were used together with Arm-PCR of CDR3 regions. TCRdb fed the multiplex PCR reads into MiXCR, producing one record per CDR3 protein. Of some 450,000 distinct CDR3 sequences listed, roughly a quarter are singletons. Time point here: persistent/refractory GD, antithyroid drugs over 5 years with positive TRAb. PBMCs provided the RNA from which the TCR library was made.

The sequence was collected from a female donor with Graves disease. The V gene is TRBV6-1, the J gene TRBJ2-7, with D uncertain. Sequenced here: peripheral blood mononuclear cells (PBMCs), sampled when the disease was refractory, from a patient treated with antithyroid drugs. The CDR3 DNA sequence: TGTGCCAGCACGAAGGAAGGATCCTACGAGCAGTACTTC. Its protein product is CASTKEGSYEQYF.